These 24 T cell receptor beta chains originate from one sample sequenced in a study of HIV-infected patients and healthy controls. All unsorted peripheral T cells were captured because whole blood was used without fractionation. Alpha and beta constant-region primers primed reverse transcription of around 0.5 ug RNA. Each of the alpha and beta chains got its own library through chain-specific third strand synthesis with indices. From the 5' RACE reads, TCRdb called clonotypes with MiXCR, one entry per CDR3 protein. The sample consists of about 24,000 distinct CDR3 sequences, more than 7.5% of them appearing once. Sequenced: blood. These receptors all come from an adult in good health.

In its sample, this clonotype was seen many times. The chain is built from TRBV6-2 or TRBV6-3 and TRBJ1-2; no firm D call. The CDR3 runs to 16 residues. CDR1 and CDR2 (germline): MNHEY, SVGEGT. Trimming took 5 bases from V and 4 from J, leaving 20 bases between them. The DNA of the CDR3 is TGTGCCAGCAGTCCGAAATCACCCGCTTCGGGCTATGGCTACACCTTC. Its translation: CASSPKSPASGYGYTF.

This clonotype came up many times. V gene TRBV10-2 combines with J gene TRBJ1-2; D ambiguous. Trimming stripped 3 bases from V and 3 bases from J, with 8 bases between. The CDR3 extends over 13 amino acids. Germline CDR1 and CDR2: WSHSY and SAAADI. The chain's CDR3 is CASSDRSYYGYTF. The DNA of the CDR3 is TGCGCCAGCAGTGACAGGTCATACTATGGCTACACCTTC.

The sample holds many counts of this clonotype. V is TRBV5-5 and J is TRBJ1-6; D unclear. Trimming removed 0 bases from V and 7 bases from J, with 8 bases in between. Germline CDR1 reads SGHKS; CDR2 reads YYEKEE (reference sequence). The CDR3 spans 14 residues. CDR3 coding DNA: TGTGCCAGCAGCTTGGAGATTCGAAATTCACCCCTCCACTTT. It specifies CASSLEIRNSPLHF.

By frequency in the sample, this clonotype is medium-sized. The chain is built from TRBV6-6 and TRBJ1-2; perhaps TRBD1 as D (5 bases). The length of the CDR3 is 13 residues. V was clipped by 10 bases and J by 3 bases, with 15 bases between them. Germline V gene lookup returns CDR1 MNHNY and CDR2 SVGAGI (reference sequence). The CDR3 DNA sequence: TGTGCCACCCGTAGGGGAATCGACTATGGCTACACCTTC. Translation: CATRRGIDYGYTF.

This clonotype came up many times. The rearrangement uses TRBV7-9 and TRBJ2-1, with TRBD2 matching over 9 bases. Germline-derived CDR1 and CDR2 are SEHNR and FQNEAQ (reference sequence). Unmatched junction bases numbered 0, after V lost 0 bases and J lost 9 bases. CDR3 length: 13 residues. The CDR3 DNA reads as TGTGCCAGCAGCTTAGCTAGCGGGGGTGAGCAGTTCTTC. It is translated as CASSLASGGEQFF.

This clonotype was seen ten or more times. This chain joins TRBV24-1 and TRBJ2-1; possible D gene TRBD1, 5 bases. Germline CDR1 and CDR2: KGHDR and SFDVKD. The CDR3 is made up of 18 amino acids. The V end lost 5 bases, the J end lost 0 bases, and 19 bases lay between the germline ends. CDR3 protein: CATSVIRARVSSYNEQFF. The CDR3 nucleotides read TGTGCCACCAGTGTCATAAGGGCCAGGGTGAGCTCCTACAATGAGCAGTTCTTC.

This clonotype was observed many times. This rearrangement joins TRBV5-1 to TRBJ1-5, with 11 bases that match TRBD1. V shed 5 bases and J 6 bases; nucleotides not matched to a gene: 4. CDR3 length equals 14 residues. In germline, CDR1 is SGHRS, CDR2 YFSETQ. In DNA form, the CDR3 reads TGCGCCAGCAGTTGGACAGGGGGCGGTCAGCCCCAGCATTTT. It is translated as CASSWTGGGQPQHF.

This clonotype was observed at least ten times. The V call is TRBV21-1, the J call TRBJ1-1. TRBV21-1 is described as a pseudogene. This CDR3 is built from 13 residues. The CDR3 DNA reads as TGTGCCAGCAGCAAAGAAAGGCGGTCTGAAGCTTTCTTT. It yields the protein CASSKERRSEAFF.

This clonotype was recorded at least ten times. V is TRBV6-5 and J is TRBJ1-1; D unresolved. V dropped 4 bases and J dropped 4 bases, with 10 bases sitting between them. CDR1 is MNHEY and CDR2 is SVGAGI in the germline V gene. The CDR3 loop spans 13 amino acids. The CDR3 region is CASSSLWGTEAFF. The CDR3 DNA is TGTGCCAGCAGTTCCCTTTGGGGCACTGAAGCTTTCTTT.

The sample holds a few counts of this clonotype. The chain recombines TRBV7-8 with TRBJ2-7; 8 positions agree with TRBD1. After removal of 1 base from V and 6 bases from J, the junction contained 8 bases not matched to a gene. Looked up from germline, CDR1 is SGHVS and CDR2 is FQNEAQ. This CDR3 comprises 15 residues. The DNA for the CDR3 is TGTGCCAGCAGCTTAGGGGTGGGGACAGGAGGCGAGCAGTACTTC. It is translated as CASSLGVGTGGEQYF.

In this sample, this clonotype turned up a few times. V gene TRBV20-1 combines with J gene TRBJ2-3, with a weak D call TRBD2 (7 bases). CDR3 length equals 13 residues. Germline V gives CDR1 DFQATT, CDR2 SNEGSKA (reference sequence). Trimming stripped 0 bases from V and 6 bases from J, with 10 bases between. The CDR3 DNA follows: TGCAGTGCTAGAGAGACGGGGGGCGATACGCAGTATTTT. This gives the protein CSARETGGDTQYF.

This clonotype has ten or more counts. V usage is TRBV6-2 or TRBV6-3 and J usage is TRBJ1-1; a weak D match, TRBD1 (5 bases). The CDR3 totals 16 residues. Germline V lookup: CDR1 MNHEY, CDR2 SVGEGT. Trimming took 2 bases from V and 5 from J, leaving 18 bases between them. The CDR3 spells CASSYGGMGERTEAFF. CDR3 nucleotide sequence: TGTGCCAGCAGTTACGGCGGTATGGGGGAGAGGACTGAAGCTTTCTTT.

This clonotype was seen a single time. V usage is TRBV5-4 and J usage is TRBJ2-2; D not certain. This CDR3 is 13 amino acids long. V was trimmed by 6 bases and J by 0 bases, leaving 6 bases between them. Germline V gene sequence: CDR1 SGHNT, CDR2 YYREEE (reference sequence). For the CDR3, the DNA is TGTGCCAGCACTAGTCCGAACACCGGGGAGCTGTTTTTT. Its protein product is CASTSPNTGELFF.

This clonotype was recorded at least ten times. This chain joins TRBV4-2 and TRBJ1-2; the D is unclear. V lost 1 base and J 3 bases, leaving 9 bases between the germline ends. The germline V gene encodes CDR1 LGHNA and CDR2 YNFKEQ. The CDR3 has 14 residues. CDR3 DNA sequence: TGTGCCAGCAGCCAAGGATTGAGAGACTATGGCTACACCTTC. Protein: CASSQGLRDYGYTF.

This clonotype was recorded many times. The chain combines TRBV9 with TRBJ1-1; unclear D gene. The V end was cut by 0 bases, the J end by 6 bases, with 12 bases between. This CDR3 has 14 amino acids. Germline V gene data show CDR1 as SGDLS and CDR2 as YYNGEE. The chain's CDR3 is CASSVEGLGAEAFF. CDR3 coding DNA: TGTGCCAGCAGCGTAGAGGGTCTTGGGGCTGAAGCTTTCTTT.

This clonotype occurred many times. CDR3 nucleotides: TGTGCCAGCAGTTTGCTAGCGGATGAAGAGACCCAGTACTTC. Residues: CASSLLADEETQYF. This chain connects TRBV28 to TRBJ2-5; 7 bases are a match to TRBD2. Germline CDR1 is MDHEN and CDR2 is SYDVKM. V dropped 3 bases and J dropped 3; count of bases not matched to a gene: 4. The CDR3 runs to 14 residues.

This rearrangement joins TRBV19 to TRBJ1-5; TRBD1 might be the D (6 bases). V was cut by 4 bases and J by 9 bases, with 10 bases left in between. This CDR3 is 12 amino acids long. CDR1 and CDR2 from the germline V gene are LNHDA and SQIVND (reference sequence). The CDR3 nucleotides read TGTGCCAGTAGTACAGGGGATCGGCCCCAGCATTTT. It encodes CASSTGDRPQHF.

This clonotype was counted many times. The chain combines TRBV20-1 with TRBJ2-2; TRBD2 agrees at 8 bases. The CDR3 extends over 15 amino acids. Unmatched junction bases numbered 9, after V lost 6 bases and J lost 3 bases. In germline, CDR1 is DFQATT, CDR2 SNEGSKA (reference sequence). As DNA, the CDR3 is TGCAGTGCCCCCCTTGGCGGGGGGTACACCGGGGAGCTGTTTTTT. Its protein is CSAPLGGGYTGELFF.

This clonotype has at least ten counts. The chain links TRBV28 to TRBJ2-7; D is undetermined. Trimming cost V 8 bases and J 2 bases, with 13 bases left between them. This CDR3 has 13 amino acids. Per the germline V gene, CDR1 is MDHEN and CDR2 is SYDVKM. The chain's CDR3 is CASERQSPYEQYF. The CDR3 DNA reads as TGTGCCAGCGAGCGTCAGAGTCCCTACGAGCAGTACTTC.

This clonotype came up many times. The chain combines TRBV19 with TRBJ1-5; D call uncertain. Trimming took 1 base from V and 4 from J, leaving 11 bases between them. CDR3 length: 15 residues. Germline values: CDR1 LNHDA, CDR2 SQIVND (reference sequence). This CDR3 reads CASSIGGGPNQPQHF. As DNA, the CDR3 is TGTGCCAGTAGTATAGGGGGAGGTCCTAATCAGCCCCAGCATTTT.

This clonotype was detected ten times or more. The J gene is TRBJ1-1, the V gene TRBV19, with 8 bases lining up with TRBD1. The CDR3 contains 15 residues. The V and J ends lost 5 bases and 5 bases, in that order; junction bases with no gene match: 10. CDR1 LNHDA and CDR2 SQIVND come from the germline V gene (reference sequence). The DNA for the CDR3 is TGTGCCAGTAGTGGGCAGGGGGCCCTTGGAACTGAAGCTTTCTTT. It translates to CASSGQGALGTEAFF. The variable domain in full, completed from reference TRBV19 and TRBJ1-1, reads DGGITQSPKYLFRKEGQNVTLSCEQNLNHDAMYWYRQDPGQGLRLIYYSQIVNDFQKGDIAEGYSVSREKKESFPLTVTSAQKNPTAFYLCASSGQGALGTEAFFGQGTRLTVV.

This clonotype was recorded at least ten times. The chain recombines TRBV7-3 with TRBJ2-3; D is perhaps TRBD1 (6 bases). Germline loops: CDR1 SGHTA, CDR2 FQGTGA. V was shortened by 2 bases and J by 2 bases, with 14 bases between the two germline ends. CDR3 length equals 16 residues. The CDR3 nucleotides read TGTGCCAGCAGCTTAGTAGGACAGCTCCACACAGATACGCAGTATTTT. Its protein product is CASSLVGQLHTDTQYF. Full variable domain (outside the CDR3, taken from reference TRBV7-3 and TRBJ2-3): GAGVSQTPSNKVTEKGKYVELRCDPISGHTALYWYRQSLGQGPEFLIYFQGTGAADDSGLPNDRFFAVRPEGSVSTLKIQRTERGDSAVYLCASSLVGQLHTDTQYFGPGTRLTVL.

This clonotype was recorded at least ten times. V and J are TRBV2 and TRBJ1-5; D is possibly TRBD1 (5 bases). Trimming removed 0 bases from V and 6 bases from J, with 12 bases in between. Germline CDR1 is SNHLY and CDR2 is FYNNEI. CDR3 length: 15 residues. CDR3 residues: CASSEAAADIQPQHF. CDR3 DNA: TGTGCCAGCAGTGAAGCCGCAGCGGACATTCAGCCCCAGCATTTT.

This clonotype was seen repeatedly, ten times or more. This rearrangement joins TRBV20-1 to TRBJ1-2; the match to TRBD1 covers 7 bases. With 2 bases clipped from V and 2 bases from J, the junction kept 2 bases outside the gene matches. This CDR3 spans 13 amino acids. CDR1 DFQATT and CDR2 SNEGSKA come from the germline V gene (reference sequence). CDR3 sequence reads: CSARLGQNYGYTF. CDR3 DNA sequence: TGCAGTGCTAGACTGGGACAGAACTATGGCTACACCTTC.